This entry describes one T cell receptor (beta chain). These data come from a study of tumor-infiltrating lymphocytes in localized non-small cell lung cancer. Study in general: The cohort mixed smokers and never-smokers, several histologies, and some post-neoadjuvant-chemotherapy samples.

Generated by immunoSEQ multiplex PCR, the TCRdb table keeps only in-frame clones and is missing some. The data contain over 10,000 clones, roughly 70% of them singletons. V shed 4 bases and J 1 base; nucleotides not matched to a gene: 10. The germline gives CDR1 SGHRS, CDR2 YFSETQ. The CDR3 length is 16 residues. The chain has TRBV5-1 and TRBJ1-1, with 7 bases lining up with TRBD1. This TCR derives from a human donor with non-small cell lung cancer. Sequencing was performed on lung tumor tissue. The CDR3, as DNA: TGCGCCAGCAGCCCGACAGGGAACGGTCGGAACACTGAAGCTTTCTTT. Encoded protein: CASSPTGNGRNTEAFF.